These T cell receptor beta chains were read from a single sample in a study of graft-versus-host responses after intestinal transplantation. Sequencing used immunoSEQ multiplex PCR; TCRdb keeps in-frame clones, though not all of them. This repertoire shows about 16,000 clones, 80% found once; its top ten account for 18%. The source material was ileum tissue, sampled approximately 97 days after intestinal transplant. These receptors were obtained from a human patient who received an intestinal transplant, so some T cells may come from the graft donor. Each CDR3 is given with its conserved first and last residue. The D gene is left open where the match is weak. Clone size is given for some rows only: seen once, a few or many times, or a class if the clone is expanded.

d_call clone_size j_call v_call cdr3_aa cdr3_nt
TRBD1 once TRBJ2-1 TRBV9 CASSDDRGGHHNEQFF TGTGCCAGCAGCGACGACAGGGGGGGACACCACAATGAGCAGTTCTTC
TRBD2 - TRBJ2-3 TRBV6-1 CASSGVGVGGDTQYF TGTGCCAGCAGTGGAGTGGGAGTGGGGGGGGATACGCAGTATTTT
- - TRBJ2-1 TRBV19 CASSSQGGNEQFF TGTGCCAGTAGTTCTCAGGGGGGCAATGAGCAGTTCTTC
- - TRBJ2-5 TRBV6-5 CASSPTPTGETQYF TGTGCCAGCAGTCCAACCCCCACCGGCGAGACCCAGTACTTC
- - TRBJ2-7 TRBV5-6 CASSLASFWSSYEQYF TGTGCCAGCAGCTTGGCCAGTTTCTGGAGCTCCTACGAGCAGTACTTC
TRBD1 once TRBJ1-5 TRBV6-5 CASRGTGVRQPQHF TGTGCCAGCAGAGGGACAGGGGTAAGGCAGCCCCAGCATTTT
TRBD1 - TRBJ1-1 TRBV2 CASSVDRVNTEAFF TGTGCCAGCAGTGTCGACAGGGTGAACACTGAAGCTTTCTTT
TRBD2 - TRBJ2-7 TRBV19 CASSIDGLAGEGPTYEQYF TGTGCCAGTAGTATAGATGGACTAGCGGGAGAGGGACCCACCTACGAGCAGTACTTC
- few TRBJ1-4 TRBV7-9 CASSLAPRGEKLFF TGTGCCAGCAGCTTAGCACCAAGGGGAGAAAAACTGTTTTTT
- - TRBJ1-1 TRBV14 CASSRISGAGGAFF TGTGCCAGCAGCCGCATATCAGGGGCGGGGGGAGCTTTCTTT
- - TRBJ2-2 TRBV10-3 CAISPGRPNTGELFF TGTGCCATCAGTCCGGGACGGCCGAACACCGGGGAGCTGTTTTTT
- medium-sized TRBJ2-4 TRBV21-1 CASSKPGGKNIQYF TGTGCCAGCAGCAAGCCAGGAGGCAAAAACATTCAGTACTTC
- - TRBJ2-1 TRBV7-7 CASSLRSLGSWLPGGDEQFF TGTGCTAGCAGCTTACGTTCCCTCGGTTCATGGCTCCCAGGGGGGGATGAGCAGTTCTTC
- - TRBJ1-3 TRBV7-9 CASSLLERSSGNTIYF TGTGCCAGCAGCTTATTAGAAAGGAGCTCTGGAAACACCATATATTTT
TRBD2 - TRBJ2-7 TRBV6-9 CASSYTSGSSYEQYF TGTGCCAGCAGTTACACTAGCGGGAGCTCCTACGAGCAGTACTTC
TRBD2 - TRBJ2-1 TRBV5-6 CASSRGLAGVSQFF TGTGCCAGCAGCAGGGGACTAGCGGGAGTGTCTCAGTTCTTC
TRBD1 few TRBJ2-4 TRBV6-5 CASSYDRGAKNIQYF TGTGCCAGCAGTTACGACAGGGGAGCCAAAAACATTCAGTACTTC
- - TRBJ2-3 TRBV5-8 CASSPTGLSTDTQYF TGTGCCAGCAGCCCAACAGGGCTCAGCACAGATACGCAGTATTTT
- - TRBJ2-1 TRBV5-1 CASSSWGPTLIHEQFF TGCGCCAGCAGCTCTTGGGGCCCCACTCTAATCCATGAGCAGTTCTTC
- - TRBJ2-5 TRBV6-5 CAARGSEETQYF TGTGCCGCCAGGGGATCTGAAGAGACCCAGTACTTC
- once TRBJ1-1 TRBV5-5 CASSSSSRFRNTEAFF TGTGCCAGCAGCTCGAGCTCAAGGTTTCGGAACACTGAAGCTTTCTTT
- - TRBJ2-7 TRBV9 CASSGSPTFYEQYF TGTGCCAGCTCCGGCTCACCCACATTTTACGAGCAGTACTTC
- - TRBJ2-1 TRBV7-8 CASSLGLDEQFF TGTGCCAGCAGCCTTGGACTTGATGAGCAGTTCTTC
- - TRBJ2-1 TRBV7-6 CASSLSPRQSLINEQFF TGTGCCAGCAGCCTCAGTCCGCGACAGAGCCTCATCAATGAGCAGTTCTTC
- - TRBJ1-1 TRBV5-1 CASSGWGGAFTEAFF TGCGCCAGCTCGGGATGGGGGGGCGCGTTCACTGAAGCTTTCTTT
TRBD1 few TRBJ2-5 TRBV6-9 CASSPWTGDWQETQYF TGTGCCAGCAGTCCGTGGACAGGGGACTGGCAAGAGACCCAGTACTTC
- once TRBJ2-6 TRBV6-5 CASNEGDSGANVLTF TGTGCCAGCAATGAGGGAGACTCTGGGGCCAACGTCCTGACTTTC
- - TRBJ2-7 TRBV6-5 CASSYFPGLEQYF TGTGCCAGCAGTTACTTCCCTGGACTCGAGCAGTACTTC
- - TRBJ2-7 TRBV23-1 CASSLLIYEQYF TGCGCCAGCAGTCTACTCATCTACGAGCAGTACTTC
- - TRBJ2-1 TRBV7-3 CASSSYPHPHGQFF TGTGCCAGCAGCTCGTACCCTCATCCACATGGGCAGTTCTTC
- few TRBJ1-1 TRBV29-1 CSATENTEAFF TGCAGCGCGACGGAGAACACTGAAGCTTTCTTT
- - TRBJ2-1 TRBV28 CASSSEPWDYNEQFF TGTGCCAGCAGTTCTGAGCCGTGGGACTACAATGAGCAGTTCTTC
- few TRBJ2-5 TRBV6-1 CASSEAVQETQYF TGTGCCAGCAGTGAAGCTGTTCAAGAGACCCAGTACTTC
TRBD2 - TRBJ2-7 TRBV4-1 CASSQGGTGWRESFYEQYF TGCGCCAGCAGCCAAGGGGGGACCGGGTGGCGGGAGTCTTTCTACGAGCAGTACTTC
TRBD2 - TRBJ2-1 TRBV6-5 CASSTGLAPRNEQFF TGTGCCAGCAGTACCGGACTAGCTCCTCGGAATGAGCAGTTCTTC
- - TRBJ2-3 TRBV5-1 CASSLGGITDTQYF TGCGCCAGCAGCTTGGGCGGTATCACAGATACGCAGTATTTT
- - TRBJ2-3 TRBV5-1 CASRPLGHHSDTQYF TGCGCCAGCAGACCTCTTGGTCATCACTCAGATACGCAGTATTTT
TRBD1 - TRBJ1-6 TRBV7-9 CASSLGDREWGDSPLHF TGTGCCAGCAGCTTAGGGGACAGGGAATGGGGCGATTCACCCCTCCACTTT
TRBD1 medium-sized TRBJ1-2 TRBV28 CASRDRNYGYTF TGTGCCAGCCGGGACAGGAACTATGGCTACACCTTC
TRBD1 - TRBJ1-5 TRBV10-1 CASSEVSFAPLRGRQGSNQPQHF TGCGCCAGCAGCGAGGTTTCCTTTGCTCCTCTCAGGGGGCGCCAGGGGAGCAATCAGCCCCAGCATTTT
- - TRBJ1-1 TRBV6-5 CASREPGEAFF TGTGCCAGCAGGGAACCAGGTGAAGCTTTCTTT
- - TRBJ2-5 TRBV2 CASSEMSRAETQYF TGTGCCAGCAGTGAAATGTCCAGGGCGGAGACCCAGTACTTC
- few TRBJ2-1 TRBV7-9 CASSRTVQTVMTYNEQFF TGTGCCAGCAGTCGGACAGTACAGACTGTAATGACCTACAATGAGCAGTTCTTC
- - TRBJ2-7 TRBV9 CASSVEDGPSYEQYF TGTGCCAGCAGCGTAGAGGACGGACCCTCCTACGAGCAGTACTTC
- - TRBJ2-7 TRBV28 CASLVGGEQYF TGTGCCAGCCTAGTTGGGGGCGAGCAGTACTTC
- - TRBJ1-2 TRBV6-5 CASSYRIANYGYTF TGTGCCAGCAGTTATCGCATTGCTAACTATGGCTACACCTTC
- - TRBJ2-7 TRBV9 CASSVDIYYEQYF TGTGCCAGCAGCGTAGATATTTACTACGAGCAGTACTTC
TRBD2 - TRBJ2-1 TRBV4-2 CASSQGFGREPYNEQFF TGTGCCAGCAGCCAAGGTTTCGGGCGGGAGCCCTACAATGAGCAGTTCTTC
TRBD2 - TRBJ2-1 TRBV6-5 CASSEISGLAGEVF TGTGCCAGCAGTGAAATATCTGGGCTAGCGGGAGAGGTCTTC
TRBD2 - TRBJ2-7 TRBV4-3 CASSQGASGYSYEQYF TGCGCCAGCAGCCAAGGTGCTAGCGGTTACTCCTACGAGCAGTACTTC
- - TRBJ1-2 TRBV7-4 CASSRIGPGHGYTF TGTGCCAGCAGCCGTATAGGTCCCGGGCATGGCTACACCTTC
TRBD1 - TRBJ1-6 TRBV6-5 CASTDRGLDNSPLHF TGTGCCAGCACCGACAGGGGGTTAGATAATTCACCCCTCCACTTT